This T cell receptor beta chain was sequenced in a study of cytomegalovirus exposure and HLA in healthy donors. Each donor was nominally healthy when sampled (though unrecorded immune exposures were likely). PCR employed 60 Vbeta and 13 Jbeta primers. TCRdb's table, derived via immunoSEQ multiplex PCR, lists solely in-frame clones and lacks some. In the table there are fewer than 130,000 clones, roughly three quarters of which are singletons. The TCR was taken from a man aged 25-45 years in good health and CMV-seropositive. Sequenced sample: PBMCs.

The CDR3 region has the DNA TGTGCCAGCAGTTTTAACAGGGGAGGCACTGAAGCTTTCTTT. Protein: CASSFNRGGTEAFF. The chain carries TRBV2 and TRBJ1-1; 7 bases are a match to TRBD1. With V trimmed by 5 bases and J by 4 bases, 7 bases remained unmatched. Germline loops: CDR1 SNHLY, CDR2 FYNNEI. This CDR3 has 14 amino acids.